This T cell receptor (beta chain) was obtained from a study of vaccination and CD4 T cells after COVID-19. Overall study: Post-COVID samples had a sampling time that fell a median 101 days after diagnosis (range 35 to 161).

Treatment specified: approximately nine-day PBMC culture with coronavirus spike peptide pools or control peptides (ViraFEST assay). Cultured CD4+ T cell DNA underwent sequencing with the Oncomine TCR Beta short-read assay. One entry per CDR3 protein results from TCRdb running MiXCR on the PCR reads. In the table there are over 15,000 distinct CDR3 sequences, around three fifths of which are singletons. Only a few counts were recorded for this clonotype. Antigen: not known. The sequenced material came from CD4+ T cells from blood, cultured in vitro. The TCR sequence derives from a human donor who had recovered from COVID-19.

This CDR3 reads CASSKAAGAIYQPQHF. The CDR3 DNA is TGTGCCAGCAGCAAAGCCGCGGGGGCCATCTATCAGCCCCAGCATTTT. The genes are TRBV21-1 and TRBJ1-5; the table assigns TRBD1, which was not confirmed against the DNA. TRBV21-1 is designated a pseudogene. The CDR3 totals 16 residues.